These T cell receptor beta chains were read from a single sample in a study of early T cells in non-severe SARS-CoV-2 infection. A single record per CDR3 protein comes from TCRdb applying MiXCR to the 5' RACE reads. The table lists 75,000 or so distinct CDR3 sequences, 14% of them singletons. Specimen: whole blood. These receptors all stem from an adult who was a healthcare worker with PCR-confirmed SARS-CoV-2 infection or an uninfected control (not recorded which). Both conserved end residues are part of each CDR3. D genes are given only for firm matches. Some rows have no size entry. The others give once, few or many, or a class for an expanded clone.

clone_size	d_call	v_call	j_call	cdr3_aa	cdr3_nt
-	TRBD1	TRBV5-1	TRBJ1-1	CASSGGQGGTEAFF	TGCGCCAGCAGCGGCGGACAGGGCGGCACTGAAGCTTTCTTT
-	-	TRBV20-1	TRBJ2-3	CSVSSGADTQYF	TGCAGTGTGTCCAGCGGTGCAGATACGCAGTATTTT
-	TRBD1	TRBV7-3	TRBJ2-3	CASSLSGGGDTQYF	TGTGCCAGCAGCTTGTCAGGGGGCGGAGATACGCAGTATTTT
-	TRBD2	TRBV6-2/TRBV6-3	TRBJ2-5	CASSPGTSGQETQYF	TGTGCCAGCAGTCCGGGGACTAGCGGACAAGAGACCCAGTACTTC
-	TRBD1	TRBV28	TRBJ2-2	CASSPPTGGESGELFF	TGTGCCAGCAGTCCGCCGACAGGGGGGGAATCCGGGGAGCTGTTTTTT
few	-	TRBV6-2/TRBV6-3	TRBJ2-7	CASSFETGAYEQYF	TGTGCCAGCAGTTTTGAGACAGGAGCCTACGAGCAGTACTTC
-	TRBD1	TRBV7-2	TRBJ1-2	CASSLTGDRGYTF	TGTGCCAGCAGCTTAACAGGGGATCGTGGCTACACCTTC
few	TRBD1	TRBV20-1	TRBJ2-7	CSARGSGGPYEQYF	TGCAGTGCTAGAGGTTCAGGGGGCCCCTACGAGCAGTACTTC
-	-	TRBV27	TRBJ2-1	CASSIYTSSYNEQFF	TGTGCCAGCAGCATTTACACGAGCTCCTACAATGAGCAGTTCTTC
many	-	TRBV20-1	TRBJ2-5	CSASRARQETQYF	TGCAGTGCCAGCAGGGCCAGGCAAGAGACCCAGTACTTC
-	-	TRBV12-3/TRBV12-4	TRBJ1-1	CASRAPTGLSTEAFF	TGTGCCAGCAGGGCCCCTACAGGGTTGAGCACTGAAGCTTTCTTT
few	TRBD2	TRBV11-2	TRBJ2-3	CASSLGGGLTDTQYF	TGTGCCAGCAGCTTAGGCGGGGGGCTCACAGATACGCAGTATTTT
-	TRBD2	TRBV6-6	TRBJ2-3	CASSRLAVDTQYF	TGTGCCAGCAGTAGACTAGCGGTAGATACGCAGTATTTT
-	TRBD2	TRBV7-2	TRBJ2-3	CASSSRRGGSGITDTQYF	TGTGCCAGCAGCTCGAGGCGGGGCGGGAGCGGGATCACAGATACGCAGTATTTT
few	-	TRBV11-2	TRBJ2-5	CAILGRGETQYF	TGTGCCATCTTGGGGCGGGGTGAGACCCAGTACTTC
-	-	TRBV19	TRBJ1-5	CASSINGNQPQHF	TGTGCCAGTAGTATAAATGGCAATCAGCCCCAGCATTTT
few	-	TRBV7-2	TRBJ1-5	CASSLYTGSGQPQHF	TGTGCCAGCAGCTTATATACGGGGTCGGGGCAGCCCCAGCATTTT
-	-	TRBV10-1	TRBJ1-2	CASSDFGTGYTF	TGCGCCAGCAGTGATTTTGGCACGGGCTACACCTTC
-	-	TRBV9	TRBJ2-3	CASSARRLGPFDTQYF	TGTGCCAGCAGCGCCCGTCGACTAGGACCCTTCGATACGCAGTATTTT
few	TRBD1	TRBV19	TRBJ1-4	CASRRVRGRAEKLFF	TGTGCCAGTAGGCGAGTCAGGGGGAGAGCGGAAAAACTGTTTTTT
-	-	TRBV20-1	TRBJ2-7	CSAKRSFGGEQYF	TGCAGTGCTAAACGGTCCTTTGGGGGGGAGCAGTACTTC
few	-	TRBV9	TRBJ2-1	CASSGSRQFF	TGTGCCAGCAGCGGGAGCCGCCAGTTCTTC
many	-	TRBV20-1	TRBJ1-1	CSAIFMNTEAFF	TGCAGTGCTATATTTATGAACACTGAAGCTTTCTTT
-	-	TRBV27	TRBJ2-7	CASSLCEGCEQYF	TGTGCCAGCAGTTTATGTGAGGGCTGCGAGCAGTACTTC
-	-	TRBV2	TRBJ1-1	CASSLRWGDTEAFF	TGTGCCAGCAGTCTTCGGTGGGGGGACACTGAAGCTTTCTTT
-	TRBD2	TRBV7-9	TRBJ2-3	CASSDTAGGSDTQYF	TGTGCCAGCAGCGATACAGCGGGGGGATCAGATACGCAGTATTTT
once	-	TRBV11-2	TRBJ1-2	CASSLGPDGYTF	TGTGCCAGCAGCTTAGGGCCAGATGGCTACACCTTC
-	-	TRBV4-2	TRBJ2-1	CASSQDRRSSYNEQFF	TGTGCCAGCAGCCAAGATCGAAGGAGCTCCTACAATGAGCAGTTCTTC
many	-	TRBV7-8	TRBJ2-5	CASSLDGPAKTQYF	TGTGCCAGCAGCTTAGACGGGCCAGCCAAGACCCAGTACTTC